These 16 T cell receptor beta chains were all obtained from the same sample, sequenced in a study of T-cell memory formation after mild COVID-19. TCRdb re-derived calls from the 5' RACE reads in MiXCR, one entry per CDR3 protein. The table shows around 200,000 distinct CDR3 sequences, with around 21% occurring only once. Material: PBMCs or a T cell subset sorted from them (not recorded which). The origin of the receptors is an adult woman who had mild COVID-19 (a few samples of this study predate the infection). Cell type and time point are not known.

The chain recombines TRBV9 with TRBJ2-7, with D possibly TRBD2 on 6 matching bases. V lost 3 bases and J lost 7, with 17 bases in between. The CDR3 runs 14 residues. Germline V lookup: CDR1 SGDLS, CDR2 YYNGEE. CDR3 amino acids: CASSGGRGTREQYF. The CDR3 nucleotides are TGTGCCAGCAGCGGCGGCCGGGGGACGCGGGAGCAGTACTTC.

This clonotype has a handful of counts. The CDR3 DNA is TGCGCCAGCAGCCGGGGGACAGGGGCCTACGAGCAGTACTTC. Encoded protein: CASSRGTGAYEQYF. The gene calls are TRBV4-1 and TRBJ2-7; 10 bases are a match to TRBD1. The V gene's germline CDR1 is MGHRA and CDR2 YSYEKL. Germline trimming cut 4 bases from V and 2 bases from J; bases unmatched to any gene: 2. The CDR3 sequence is 14 residues long.

The chain joins TRBV2 to TRBJ1-1; D call uncertain. CDR1 and CDR2 (germline): SNHLY, FYNNEI. The CDR3 runs 14 residues. The germline V and J ends were trimmed by 3 bases and 0 bases, with 8 bases remaining between them. CDR3 in DNA: TGTGCCAGCAGTGAGATCCTCATGAACACTGAAGCTTTCTTT. Its protein is CASSEILMNTEAFF.

V and J are TRBV6-5 and TRBJ2-5; D is unclear. Deletions cut 6 bases from V and 6 bases from J, with 11 bases between. CDR3 length: 12 amino acids. Per germline, CDR1 MNHEY and CDR2 SVGAGI. CDR3 amino acids: CASSASRKTQYF. In DNA, the CDR3 is TGTGCCAGCAGCGCGAGCCGGAAGACCCAGTACTTC.

The CDR3 is CASSLAGVVNTIYF. The CDR3 DNA is TGTGCCAGCAGTTTGGCCGGGGTAGTGAACACCATATATTTT. The chain joins TRBV12-3 or TRBV12-4 to TRBJ1-3; D gene unclear. V lost 3 bases, J lost 7 bases, and 13 bases lay in between. This CDR3 is built from 14 residues.

The sample holds many counts of this clonotype. V gene TRBV4-2 combines with J gene TRBJ2-5, with 7 bases that match TRBD2. Germline V gives CDR1 LGHNA, CDR2 YNFKEQ. This CDR3 spans 15 amino acids. V was clipped by 0 bases and J by 0 bases; unmatched bases: 1. CDR3 sequence (DNA): TGTGCCAGCAGCCAAGAGCGGGGGAACCAAGAGACCCAGTACTTC. Translating it yields CASSQERGNQETQYF.

A single count supports this clonotype. The genes are TRBV7-9 and TRBJ2-7; 8 nucleotides line up with TRBD2. CDR1 is SEHNR, CDR2 FQNEAQ, per germline (reference sequence). Germline trimming cut 4 bases from V and 4 bases from J; bases unmatched to any gene: 6. The CDR3 extends over 14 amino acids. The CDR3 reads CASSYAGTRYEQYF. CDR3 sequence (DNA): TGTGCCAGCAGCTACGCCGGGACTAGGTACGAGCAGTACTTC.

The rearrangement uses TRBV24-1 and TRBJ2-5, with TRBD1 identical over 10 bases. The CDR3 is 15 residues long. Germline CDR1 KGHDR, CDR2 SFDVKD. Germline trimming cut 4 bases from V and 2 bases from J; bases unmatched to any gene: 3. The CDR3 DNA reads as TGTGCCACCAGTGACCCGGGACAGGGGCAAGAGACCCAGTACTTC. Its protein is CATSDPGQGQETQYF.

The chain joins TRBV7-2 to TRBJ2-3; D ambiguous. Germline-derived CDR1 and CDR2 are SGHTA and FQGNSA. This CDR3 has 15 amino acids. V was shortened by 0 bases and J by 5 bases, with 12 bases between the two germline ends. DNA for the CDR3: TGTGCCAGCAGCTTAGCGCAGACTTTGGGAGATACGCAGTATTTT. This translates into CASSLAQTLGDTQYF.

This clonotype was counted many times. The chain joins TRBV19 to TRBJ2-2; D is ambiguous. This CDR3 is 15 amino acids long. Germline V gene lookup returns CDR1 LNHDA and CDR2 SQIVND (reference sequence). V was cut by 3 bases and J by 0 bases, with 8 bases left in between. CDR3 DNA sequence: TGTGCCAGTAGTATCAAAACAGCGAACACCGGGGAGCTGTTTTTT. It codes for CASSIKTANTGELFF.

CDR3 amino acids: CASSLDSQQGSVNTEAFF. CDR3 coding DNA: TGTGCCAGCAGCTTAGATAGCCAACAGGGCTCCGTCAACACTGAAGCTTTCTTT. The V call is TRBV7-9, the J call TRBJ1-1; tentatively, D is TRBD1 (6 bases). Germline CDR1 reads SEHNR; CDR2 reads FQNEAQ (reference sequence). This CDR3 region has 18 residues. The V and J ends lost 1 base and 2 bases respectively, with 20 bases between them.

This clonotype has just a few counts. The rearrangement uses TRBV30 and TRBJ2-7; 13 positions agree with TRBD2. With 0 bases clipped from V and 4 bases from J, the junction kept 3 bases outside the gene matches. In germline, CDR1 is GTSNPN, CDR2 SVGIG (reference sequence). This CDR3 is 15 amino acids long. CDR3 nucleotide sequence: TGTGCCTGGAGTGTCCCGGGACTAGCGGGGTACGAGCAGTACTTC. Its protein is CAWSVPGLAGYEQYF.

This clonotype came up a few times. J is TRBJ2-7 and V is TRBV27; D perhaps matches TRBD2 (6 bases). V was pared by 8 bases and J by 2 bases, with 13 bases between. The CDR3 sequence is 13 residues long. The V gene's germline CDR1 is MNHEY and CDR2 SMNVEV (reference sequence). CDR3 sequence: CASRRGAPYEQYF. The CDR3 region has the DNA TGTGCCAGCCGCCGCGGGGCCCCCTACGAGCAGTACTTC.

The sample holds a few counts of this clonotype. V and J are TRBV3-1 and TRBJ1-5; TRBD1 aligns across 10 bases. Per germline, CDR1 LGHDT and CDR2 YNNKEL (reference sequence). Trimming at V came to 4 bases and at J to 4 bases, leaving 7 bases not matched to a gene. The length of the CDR3 is 16 residues. This chain's CDR3 is CASSPGRDRGNQPQHF. In nucleotides, the CDR3 is TGTGCCAGCAGCCCCGGCAGGGACAGGGGAAATCAGCCCCAGCATTTT. Full variable domain (outside the CDR3, taken from reference TRBV3-1 and TRBJ1-5): DTAVSQTPKYLVTQMGNDKSIKCEQNLGHDTMYWYKQDSKKFLKIMFSYNNKELIINETVPNRFSPKSPDKAHLNLHINSLELGDSAVYFCASSPGRDRGNQPQHFGDGTRLSIL.

This sequence joins TRBV11-2 and TRBJ1-2; 12 bases line up with TRBD1. Germline V gives CDR1 SGHAT, CDR2 FQNNGV. This CDR3 comprises 15 residues. V trimming: 5 bases; J trimming: 2 bases; junction bases outside the gene matches: 3. The CDR3 DNA reads TGTGCCAGCAGCCCTGGGACAGGGGGCAACTATGGCTACACCTTC. Its translation: CASSPGTGGNYGYTF. The variable domain in full, with the rest retrieved from reference TRBV11-2 and TRBJ1-2, is EAGVAQSPRYKIIEKRQSVAFWCNPISGHATLYWYQQILGQGPKLLIQFQNNGVVDDSQLPKDRFSAERLKGVDSTLKIQPAKLEDSAVYLCASSPGTGGNYGYTFGSGTRLTVV.

The chain uses TRBV5-5 and TRBJ1-2, with a possible D match to TRBD1 (6 bases). Germline values: CDR1 SGHKS, CDR2 YYEKEE (reference sequence). V was trimmed by 4 bases and J by 4 bases, leaving 20 bases between them. This CDR3 is built from 16 residues. The CDR3 DNA reads TGTGCCAGCAGCCCCGGAGGGGGGGGCATGATCTATGGCTACACCTTC. This codes for CASSPGGGGMIYGYTF.